The sequence of this TCR beta chain was determined in a study of cytomegalovirus exposure and HLA in healthy donors. Overall study findings and caveats: The sole available immune exposure information was CMV serostatus.

PCR involved 60 Vbeta and 13 Jbeta primers. Libraries were prepared by immunoSEQ multiplex PCR; TCRdb keeps only in-frame clonotypes and omits some of them. The sample lists about 200,000 clones, 80% to 90% seen once, with over 1.5% in the top ten. This clone was picked up a small number of times. Its target is unknown. This CDR3 is 14 amino acids long. V shed 4 bases and J 6 bases; nucleotides not matched to a gene: 9. Germline V lookup: CDR1 SGHRS, CDR2 YFSETQ. The sequenced sample was PBMCs. The chain couples TRBV5-1 to TRBJ1-2; 7 positions match TRBD1. This receptor was identified in a man in his forties in good health and CMV-seropositive. DNA of the CDR3: TGCGCCAGCAGCCGTGGGACAGTCCGAGATGGCTACACCTTC. This gives the protein CASSRGTVRDGYTF.